A single sample is the source of the 15 T cell receptor beta chains below, sequenced in a study of untreated major depressive disorder. Sequenced by immunoSEQ multiplex PCR; TCRdb stores in-frame clones only, minus some. The sample has 20,000 or so clones, more than 75% seen once. Sequences were obtained from CD4+ T cells from PBMCs. Source of these receptors: a woman between 25 and 40 years old in good health.

This clone appeared a single time. CDR3 in amino acids: CASSYPGTGEGYTF. The CDR3 nucleotides are TGTGCCAGCAGCTACCCCGGGACAGGGGAAGGCTACACCTTC. The J gene is TRBJ1-2, the V gene TRBV28; 10 positions agree with TRBD1. This CDR3 is 14 amino acids long. Per the germline V gene, CDR1 is MDHEN and CDR2 is SYDVKM. J gave up 8 bases and V 6 bases, and 9 bases lay outside the gene matches.

J is TRBJ2-3 and V is TRBV7-2, with TRBD2 matching 9 bases. Germline values: CDR1 SGHTA, CDR2 FQGNSA. The ends lost 6 bases at V and 9 bases at J; junction bases unmatched: 10. This CDR3 contains 14 residues. The CDR3 DNA reads TGTGCCAGCAGGGCGGGAGGGCCCCTCCGGACGCAGTATTTT. Residues: CASRAGGPLRTQYF.

This clone was seen a single time. The chain combines TRBV9 with TRBJ1-4, with 7 bases that match TRBD1. V trimming: 4 bases; J trimming: 4 bases; junction bases outside the gene matches: 13. The CDR3 consists of 17 residues. Germline lookup yields CDR1 SGDLS and CDR2 YYNGEE. The CDR3 reads CASSPSRGQNYNEKLFF. As DNA, the CDR3 is TGTGCCAGCAGCCCCAGCAGGGGACAGAATTATAATGAAAAACTGTTTTTT.

This clone was counted only a few times. This chain uses TRBV27 with TRBJ2-7; D uncertain. The CDR3 contains 15 residues. Germline-derived CDR1 and CDR2 are MNHEY and SMNVEV (reference sequence). V was shortened by 3 bases and J by 5 bases, with 17 bases between the two germline ends. In DNA form, the CDR3 reads TGTGCCAGCAGTTTTAGTTCCGGAAGAACGCACGAGCAGTACTTC. It is translated as CASSFSSGRTHEQYF.

This rearrangement joins TRBV18 to TRBJ2-3; 9 nucleotides align to TRBD1. V shed 3 bases and J 5 bases; nucleotides not matched to a gene: 6. Germline values: CDR1 KGHSH, CDR2 LQKENI. This CDR3 contains 15 residues. CDR3 nucleotide sequence: TGTGCCAGCTCACCGGCCGGGACAGGGATAGATACGCAGTATTTT. This codes for CASSPAGTGIDTQYF.

The chain recombines TRBV6-4 with TRBJ1-2; 10 bases map to TRBD1. CDR1 is MRHNA and CDR2 is SNTAGT in the germline V gene. The junction had 8 bases not matched to a gene; V was cut back by 2 bases and J by 8 bases. CDR3 length: 15 residues. CDR3 coding DNA: TGTGCCAGCAGTGACGGAAGACAGGGGGCGCACGGCTACACCTTC. This translates into CASSDGRQGAHGYTF.

This chain joins TRBV5-5 and TRBJ2-7, with a tentative D call TRBD2 (7 bases). CDR3 length: 14 amino acids. Between the trimmed V and J ends, which lost 5 bases and 4 bases, there was a span of 16 bases. CDR1 SGHKS and CDR2 YYEKEE come from the germline V gene (reference sequence). The CDR3 reads CASRVAGAGYEQYF. The CDR3 DNA follows: TGTGCCAGCAGAGTGGCGGGGGCGGGGTACGAGCAGTACTTC.

V gene TRBV28 combines with J gene TRBJ2-4; TRBD1 matches 8 bases. The germline V gene has CDR1 MDHEN and CDR2 SYDVKM. The J segment lost 2 bases and the V segment lost 5 bases, leaving 2 bases of the junction unmatched. The CDR3 loop spans 14 amino acids. The DNA for the CDR3 is TGTGCCAGCAGTCCAGGGGGCACCAAAAACATTCAGTACTTC. Its protein is CASSPGGTKNIQYF.

The V and J genes are TRBV6-5 and TRBJ1-1; a possible D gene is TRBD1 (6 bases). V lost 0 bases and J 5 bases, leaving 10 bases between the germline ends. CDR3 length equals 14 residues. Germline CDR1 is MNHEY and CDR2 is SVGAGI. CDR3 DNA sequence: TGTGCCAGCAGTTACTCGGGGGGCAGGACTGAAGCTTTCTTT. Its protein product is CASSYSGGRTEAFF.

The sample holds a few counts of this clone. The chain has TRBV19 and TRBJ1-1, with D possibly matching TRBD1 (6 bases). The CDR3 extends over 13 amino acids. From germline, CDR1 is LNHDA and CDR2 SQIVND (reference sequence). Between the trimmed V and J ends, which lost 10 bases and 1 base, there was a span of 13 bases. CDR3 in amino acids: CATATGRNTEAFF. For the CDR3, the DNA is TGTGCCACTGCGACAGGCAGGAACACTGAAGCTTTCTTT.

This chain links TRBV25-1 with TRBJ2-1, with D maybe TRBD2 (6 bases). This CDR3 contains 13 residues. The V end was cut by 8 bases, the J end by 5 bases, with 13 bases between. Looked up from germline, CDR1 is MGHDK and CDR2 is SYGVNS. The CDR3 bases are TGTGCCAGCGTTTTGTCTAGCGACAATGAGCAGTTCTTC. Amino acid sequence: CASVLSSDNEQFF.

This clone was detected only a few times. The rearrangement joins TRBV30 to TRBJ1-5, with a possible D match to TRBD1 (6 bases). The CDR3 has 15 residues. Looked up from germline, CDR1 is GTSNPN and CDR2 is SVGIG (reference sequence). With 2 bases removed from V and 6 bases from J, the gap between germline ends came to 17 bases. DNA of the CDR3: TGTGCCTGGAGTCAGGGGCTGGGCCCGTTTCAGCCCCAGCATTTT. The encoded protein is CAWSQGLGPFQPQHF.

The chain combines TRBV11-2 with TRBJ2-5; the match to TRBD1 covers 9 bases. The germline CDR1 and CDR2 sequences are SGHAT and FQNNGV. The V gene end was trimmed by 5 bases and the J gene end by 3 bases; junction bases not matched to a gene: 10. CDR3 length: 16 residues. DNA of the CDR3: TGTGCCAGCAGCGGTTACAGGGGGCGGAATAAAGAGACCCAGTACTTC. Translation: CASSGYRGRNKETQYF.

The CDR3 DNA reads as TGTGCCAGCACTCCCGTCACAGGGGGTAATTCACCCCTCCACTTT. It specifies CASTPVTGGNSPLHF. This chain links TRBV19 with TRBJ1-6, with 8 bases identical to TRBD1. Germline assignment: CDR1 LNHDA and CDR2 SQIVND (reference sequence). The CDR3 sequence is 15 residues long. J was trimmed by 6 bases and V by 9 bases; bases with no gene match: 10.

This rearrangement joins TRBV7-9 to TRBJ2-3; D perhaps matches TRBD2 (5 bases). Germline CDR1 is SEHNR and CDR2 is FQNEAQ (reference sequence). V was pared by 7 bases and J by 4 bases, with 12 bases between. This CDR3 spans 13 amino acids. The CDR3 sequence: CASNKGGADTQYF. CDR3 in DNA: TGTGCCAGCAACAAAGGAGGTGCAGATACGCAGTATTTT.